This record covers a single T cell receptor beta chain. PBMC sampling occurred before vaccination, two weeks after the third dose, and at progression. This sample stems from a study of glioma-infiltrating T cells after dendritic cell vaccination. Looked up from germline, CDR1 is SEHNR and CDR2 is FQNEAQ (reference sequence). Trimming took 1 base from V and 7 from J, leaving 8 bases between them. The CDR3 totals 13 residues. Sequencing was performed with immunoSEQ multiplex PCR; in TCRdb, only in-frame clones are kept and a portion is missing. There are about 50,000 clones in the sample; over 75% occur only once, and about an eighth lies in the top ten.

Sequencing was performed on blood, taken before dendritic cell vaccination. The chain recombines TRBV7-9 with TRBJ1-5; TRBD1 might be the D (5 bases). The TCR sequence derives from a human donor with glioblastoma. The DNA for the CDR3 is TGTGCCAGCAGCTTAGGGGGGGGGCAGCCCCAGCATTTT. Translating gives CASSLGGGQPQHF.